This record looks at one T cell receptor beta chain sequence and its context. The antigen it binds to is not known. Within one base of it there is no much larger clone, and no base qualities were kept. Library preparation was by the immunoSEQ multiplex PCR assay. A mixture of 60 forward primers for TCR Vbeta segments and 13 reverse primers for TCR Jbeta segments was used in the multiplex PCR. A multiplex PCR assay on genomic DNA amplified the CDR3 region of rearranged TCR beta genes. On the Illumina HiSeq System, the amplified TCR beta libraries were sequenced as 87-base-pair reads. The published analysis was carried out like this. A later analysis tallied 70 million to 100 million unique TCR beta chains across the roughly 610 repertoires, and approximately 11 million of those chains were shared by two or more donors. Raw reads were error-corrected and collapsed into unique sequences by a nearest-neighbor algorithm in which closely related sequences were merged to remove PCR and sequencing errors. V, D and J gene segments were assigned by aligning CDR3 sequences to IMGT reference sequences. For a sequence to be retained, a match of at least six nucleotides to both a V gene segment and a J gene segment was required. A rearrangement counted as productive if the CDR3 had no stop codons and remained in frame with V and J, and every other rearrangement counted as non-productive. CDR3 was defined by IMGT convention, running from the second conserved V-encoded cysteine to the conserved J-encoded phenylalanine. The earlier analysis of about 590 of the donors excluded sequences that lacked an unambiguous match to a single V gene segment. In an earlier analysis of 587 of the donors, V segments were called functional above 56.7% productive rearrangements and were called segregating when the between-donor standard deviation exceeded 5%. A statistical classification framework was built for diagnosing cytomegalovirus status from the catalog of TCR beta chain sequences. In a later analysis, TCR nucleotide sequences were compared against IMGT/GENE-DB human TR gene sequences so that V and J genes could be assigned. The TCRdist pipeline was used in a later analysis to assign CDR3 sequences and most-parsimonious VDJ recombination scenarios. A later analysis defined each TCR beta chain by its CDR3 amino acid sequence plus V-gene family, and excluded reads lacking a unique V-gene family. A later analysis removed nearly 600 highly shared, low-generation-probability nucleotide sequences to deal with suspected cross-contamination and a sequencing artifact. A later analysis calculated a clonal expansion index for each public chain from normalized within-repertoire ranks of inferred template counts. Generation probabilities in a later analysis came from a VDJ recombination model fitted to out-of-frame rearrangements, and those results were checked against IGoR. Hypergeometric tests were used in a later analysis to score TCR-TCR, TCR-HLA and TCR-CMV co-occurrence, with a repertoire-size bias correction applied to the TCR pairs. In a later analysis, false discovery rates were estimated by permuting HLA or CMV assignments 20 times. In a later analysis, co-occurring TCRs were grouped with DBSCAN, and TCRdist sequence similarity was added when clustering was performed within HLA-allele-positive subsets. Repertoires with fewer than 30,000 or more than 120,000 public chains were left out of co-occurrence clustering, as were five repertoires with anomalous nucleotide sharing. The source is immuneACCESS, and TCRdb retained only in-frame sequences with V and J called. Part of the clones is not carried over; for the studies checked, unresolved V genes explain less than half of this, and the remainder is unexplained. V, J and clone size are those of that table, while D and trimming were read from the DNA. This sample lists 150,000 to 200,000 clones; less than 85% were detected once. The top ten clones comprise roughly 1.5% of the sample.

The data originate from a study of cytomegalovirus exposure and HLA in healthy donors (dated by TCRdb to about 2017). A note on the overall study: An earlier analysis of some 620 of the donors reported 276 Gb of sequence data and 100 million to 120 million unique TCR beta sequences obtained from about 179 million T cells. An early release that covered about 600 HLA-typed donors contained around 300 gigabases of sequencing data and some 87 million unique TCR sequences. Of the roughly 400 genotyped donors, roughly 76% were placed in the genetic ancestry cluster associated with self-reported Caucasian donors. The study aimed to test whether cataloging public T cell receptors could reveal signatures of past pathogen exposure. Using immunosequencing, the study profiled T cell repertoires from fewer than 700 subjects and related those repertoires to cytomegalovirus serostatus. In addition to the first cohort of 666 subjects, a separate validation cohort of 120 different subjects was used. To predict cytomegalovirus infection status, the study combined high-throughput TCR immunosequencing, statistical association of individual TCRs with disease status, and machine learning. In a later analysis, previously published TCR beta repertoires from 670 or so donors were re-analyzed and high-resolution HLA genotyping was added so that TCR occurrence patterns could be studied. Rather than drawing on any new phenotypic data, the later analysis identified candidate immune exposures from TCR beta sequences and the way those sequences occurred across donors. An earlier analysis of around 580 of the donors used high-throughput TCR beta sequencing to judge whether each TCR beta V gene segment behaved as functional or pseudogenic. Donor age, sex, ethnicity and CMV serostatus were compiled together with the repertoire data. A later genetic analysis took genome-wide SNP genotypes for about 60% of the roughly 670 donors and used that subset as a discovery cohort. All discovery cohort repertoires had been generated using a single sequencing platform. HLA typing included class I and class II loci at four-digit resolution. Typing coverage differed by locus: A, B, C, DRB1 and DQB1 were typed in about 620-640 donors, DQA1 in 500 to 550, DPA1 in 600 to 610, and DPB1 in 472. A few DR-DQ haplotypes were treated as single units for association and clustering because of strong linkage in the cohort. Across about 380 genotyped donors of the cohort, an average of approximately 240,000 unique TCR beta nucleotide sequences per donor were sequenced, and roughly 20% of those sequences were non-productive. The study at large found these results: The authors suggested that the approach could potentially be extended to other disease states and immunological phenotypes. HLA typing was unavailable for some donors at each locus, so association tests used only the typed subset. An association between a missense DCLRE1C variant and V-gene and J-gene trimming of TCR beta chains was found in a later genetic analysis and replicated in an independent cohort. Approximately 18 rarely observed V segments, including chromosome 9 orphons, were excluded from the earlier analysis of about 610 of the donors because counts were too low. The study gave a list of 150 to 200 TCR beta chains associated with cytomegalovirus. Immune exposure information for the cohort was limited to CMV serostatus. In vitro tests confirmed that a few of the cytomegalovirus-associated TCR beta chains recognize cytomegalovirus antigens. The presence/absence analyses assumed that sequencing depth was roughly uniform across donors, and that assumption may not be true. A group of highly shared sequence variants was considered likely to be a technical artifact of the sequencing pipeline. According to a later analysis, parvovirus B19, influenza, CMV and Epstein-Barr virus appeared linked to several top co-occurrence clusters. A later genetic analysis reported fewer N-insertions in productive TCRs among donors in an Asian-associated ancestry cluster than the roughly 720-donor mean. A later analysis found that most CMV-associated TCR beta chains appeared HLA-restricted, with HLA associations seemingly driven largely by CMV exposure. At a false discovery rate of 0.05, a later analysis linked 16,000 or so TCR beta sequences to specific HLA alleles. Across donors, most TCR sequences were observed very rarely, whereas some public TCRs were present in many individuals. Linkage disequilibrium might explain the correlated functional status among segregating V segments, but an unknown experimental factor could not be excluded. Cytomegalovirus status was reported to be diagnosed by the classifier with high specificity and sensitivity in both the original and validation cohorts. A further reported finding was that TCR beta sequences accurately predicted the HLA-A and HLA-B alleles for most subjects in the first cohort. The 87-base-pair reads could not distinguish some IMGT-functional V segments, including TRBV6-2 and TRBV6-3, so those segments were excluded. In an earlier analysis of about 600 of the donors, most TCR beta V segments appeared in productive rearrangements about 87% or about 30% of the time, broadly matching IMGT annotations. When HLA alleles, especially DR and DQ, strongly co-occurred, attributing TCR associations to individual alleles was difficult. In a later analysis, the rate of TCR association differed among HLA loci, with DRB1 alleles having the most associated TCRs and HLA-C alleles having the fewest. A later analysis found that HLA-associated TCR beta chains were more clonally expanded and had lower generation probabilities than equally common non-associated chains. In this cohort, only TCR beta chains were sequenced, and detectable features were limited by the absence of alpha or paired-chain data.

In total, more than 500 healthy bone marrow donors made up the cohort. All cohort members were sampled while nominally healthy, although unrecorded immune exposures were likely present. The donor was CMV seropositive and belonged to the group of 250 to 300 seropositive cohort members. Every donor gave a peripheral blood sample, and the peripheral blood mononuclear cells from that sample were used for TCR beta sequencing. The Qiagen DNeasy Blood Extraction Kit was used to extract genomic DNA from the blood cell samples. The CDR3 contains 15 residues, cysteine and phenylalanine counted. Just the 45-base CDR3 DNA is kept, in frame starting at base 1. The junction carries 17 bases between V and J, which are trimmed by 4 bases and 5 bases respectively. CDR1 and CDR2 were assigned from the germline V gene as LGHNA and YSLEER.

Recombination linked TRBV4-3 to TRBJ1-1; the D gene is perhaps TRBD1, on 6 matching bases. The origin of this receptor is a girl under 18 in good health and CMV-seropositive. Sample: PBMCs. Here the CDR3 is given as CASSLLGGGRTEAFF. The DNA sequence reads TGCGCCAGCAGCCTCCTCGGGGGGGGGCGGACTGAAGCTTTCTTT.